The rows below give T cell receptor beta chains drawn from one sample of a study of spatial heterogeneity in lung cancer. TCRdb itself ran the 5' RACE reads through MiXCR, one entry per CDR3 protein. Seen here are some 1,100 distinct CDR3 sequences, approximately 13% observed once, and the top ten hold around 18%. The specimen comprised normal lung tissue next to the tumor, sampled at surgery. These receptors were taken from a male donor with early-stage non-small cell lung cancer. CDR3s include the opening cysteine and the closing phenylalanine or tryptophan. A D gene is named only where the DNA matches it firmly. Not all rows give a size; the values are once, few, many and, for expanded clones, a class.

15 large . TRBJ2-1 TRBV3-1 CASSRGVSSYNEQFF TGTGCCAGCAGCCGGGGGGTCAGCTCCTACAATGAGCAGTTCTTC
12 . TRBD1 TRBJ2-4 TRBV27 CASSTAGTDEYF TGTGCCAGCAGTACGGCCGGGACAGATGAATACTTC
15 many . TRBJ2-4 TRBV5-1 CASSLGAGAKNIQYF TGCGCCAGCAGCTTGGGTGCGGGGGCCAAAAACATTCAGTACTTC
17 medium-sized TRBD1 TRBJ1-4 TRBV5-1 CASSPGQGRRNGEKLFF TGCGCCAGCAGCCCGGGACAGGGGCGCCGGAATGGTGAAAAACTGTTTTTT
13 medium-sized . TRBJ1-2 TRBV6-1 CASRDYRRDGYTF TGTGCCAGCAGAGATTACAGGAGGGATGGCTACACCTTC
13 medium-sized . TRBJ2-7 TRBV12-3/TRBV12-4 CASSNIRDYEQYF TGTGCCAGCAGTAACATCAGGGACTACGAGCAGTACTTC
12 large . TRBJ2-5 TRBV20-1 CSAGRKQETQYF TGCAGTGCAGGACGGAAACAAGAGACCCAGTACTTC
13 . . TRBJ2-1 TRBV12-3/TRBV12-4 CASSMTSNNEQFF TGTGCCAGCAGTATGACGTCAAACAATGAGCAGTTCTTC
17 large TRBD2 TRBJ2-4 TRBV7-8 CASSSLAGGPTGNIQYF TGTGCCAGCAGCTCCCTAGCGGGGGGGCCGACGGGGAACATTCAGTACTTC
15 many TRBD1 TRBJ1-2 TRBV5-1 CASSPRQGAGYGYTF TGCGCCAGCAGCCCAAGACAGGGGGCGGGCTATGGCTACACCTTC
13 large . TRBJ1-1 TRBV27 CASWRSLNTEAFF TGTGCCAGCTGGAGGTCCTTGAACACTGAAGCTTTCTTT
16 . . TRBJ2-3 TRBV27 CASSLSLGWGPVTQYF TGTGCCAGCAGTTTATCCCTCGGTTGGGGGCCTGTTACGCAGTATTTT
14 medium-sized TRBD1 TRBJ1-2 TRBV3-1 CASSPGTGGRGYTF TGTGCCAGCAGCCCCGGGACAGGGGGCCGTGGCTACACCTTC
13 medium-sized . TRBJ2-3 TRBV6-2/TRBV6-3 CASSLARHDTQYF TGTGCCAGCAGTCTCGCCCGTCACGATACGCAGTATTTT
16 large TRBD1 TRBJ2-1 TRBV6-5 CASSYLLTGSHHEQFF TGTGCCAGCAGTTACTTACTGACAGGGAGCCACCATGAGCAGTTCTTC
15 medium-sized . TRBJ2-3 TRBV7-7 CASSCGQYGSDTQYF TGTGCCAGCAGCTGCGGACAGTACGGCTCAGATACGCAGTATTTT
15 medium-sized . TRBJ1-5 TRBV19 CASSSRDGFTQPQHF TGTGCCAGTAGTAGCCGGGACGGTTTTACTCAGCCCCAGCATTTT
17 large TRBD2 TRBJ2-1 TRBV6-5 CATQPGLAGGPNNEQFF TGTGCCACCCAACCCGGACTAGCGGGGGGACCTAACAATGAGCAGTTCTTC
15 large . TRBJ1-6 TRBV10-3 CAIREGGVENSPLHF TGTGCCATCCGCGAGGGGGGGGTGGAAAATTCACCCCTCCACTTT
18 medium-sized TRBD2 TRBJ2-1 TRBV5-5 CASRLFSGGDTRTNEQFF TGTGCCAGCAGACTTTTCAGCGGGGGCGACACGCGAACCAATGAGCAGTTCTTC
14 . . TRBJ1-4 TRBV6-6 CASSYKGTNEKLFF TGTGCCAGCAGTTACAAGGGTACTAATGAAAAACTGTTTTTT
13 . . TRBJ1-4 TRBV12-3/TRBV12-4 CANSKGLWEKLFF TGTGCCAACTCCAAGGGGTTGTGGGAAAAACTGTTTTTT
15 few TRBD1 TRBJ2-3 TRBV10-3 CATWPQGAVADTQYF TGTGCCACCTGGCCCCAGGGGGCAGTGGCAGATACGCAGTATTTT
15 medium-sized . TRBJ1-2 TRBV3-1 CASSQGSARNYGYTF TGTGCCAGCAGCCAAGGTTCCGCGAGGAACTATGGCTACACCTTC
12 large . TRBJ2-5 TRBV28 CASSQEPETQYF TGTGCCAGCAGTCAAGAACCCGAGACCCAGTACTTC
12 . . TRBJ2-3 TRBV4-3 CASSQDRDTQYF TGCGCCAGCAGCCAAGATCGAGATACGCAGTATTTT
12 many . TRBJ2-1 TRBV30 CAWSLVDNEQFF TGTGCCTGGAGTCTTGTGGACAATGAGCAGTTCTTC
13 large . TRBJ2-1 TRBV2 CASSSTRGNEQFF TGTGCCAGCAGCTCCACCCGGGGCAATGAGCAGTTCTTC
15 many . TRBJ1-5 TRBV7-2 CASSATRGVGQPQHF TGTGCCAGCAGCGCAACTAGGGGAGTAGGTCAGCCCCAGCATTTT
15 large . TRBJ2-2 TRBV5-6 CASTLSIPSFGELFF TGTGCCAGCACCCTATCAATACCTTCTTTCGGGGAGCTGTTTTTT
15 many TRBD1 TRBJ1-4 TRBV5-1 CASSLDRGRDEKLFF TGCGCCAGCAGCTTGGACAGGGGGCGCGATGAAAAACTGTTTTTT
14 medium-sized TRBD1 TRBJ1-5 TRBV19 CASSRQGGNQPQHF TGTGCCAGTAGTAGACAGGGTGGCAATCAGCCCCAGCATTTT
12 medium-sized . TRBJ2-5 TRBV2 CASSEGQETQYF TGTGCCAGCAGTGAAGGCCAAGAGACCCAGTACTTC
15 medium-sized TRBD1 TRBJ1-2 TRBV2 CASSVQPGTEYGYTF TGTGCCAGCAGTGTACAGCCCGGGACAGAGTATGGCTACACCTTC
16 medium-sized TRBD1 TRBJ1-5 TRBV6-2/TRBV6-3 CASSPTGRGPNQPQHF TGTGCCAGCAGCCCTACAGGAAGGGGGCCAAATCAGCCCCAGCATTTT
16 medium-sized . TRBJ1-5 TRBV19 CASSTWTPDSNQPQHF TGTGCCAGTAGTACGTGGACACCTGATAGCAATCAGCCCCAGCATTTT
11 large . TRBJ2-7 TRBV28 CASRVDYEQYF TGTGCCAGCAGGGTGGACTACGAGCAGTACTTC
16 medium-sized . TRBJ2-2 TRBV7-2 CASSLALGANTGELFF TGTGCCAGCAGCTTAGCCTTAGGGGCGAACACCGGGGAGCTGTTTTTT
15 large . TRBJ1-1 TRBV12-3/TRBV12-4 CASSSNQGTRTEAFF TGTGCCAGCAGCTCTAACCAGGGGACGAGGACTGAAGCTTTCTTT
12 medium-sized . TRBJ1-5 TRBV23-1 CASRCSNQPQHF TGCGCCAGCCGGTGCAGCAATCAGCCCCAGCATTTT
15 few TRBD2 TRBJ2-1 TRBV6-6 CASSQLAPDLNEQFF TGTGCCAGCAGTCAACTAGCGCCGGACCTTAATGAGCAGTTCTTC
15 large . TRBJ2-2 TRBV7-2 CASSLTRGVTGELFF TGTGCCAGCAGCCTCACACGCGGGGTAACCGGGGAGCTGTTTTTT
14 large TRBD1 TRBJ2-3 TRBV5-1 CASSFQGAQDTQYF TGCGCCAGCAGCTTCCAGGGGGCGCAAGATACGCAGTATTTT
12 . . TRBJ2-1 TRBV20-1 CSATPSMNEQFF TGCAGTGCTACCCCTAGTATGAATGAGCAGTTCTTC
14 few . TRBJ1-5 TRBV28 CASTQGGFNQPQHF TGTGCCAGCACACAAGGGGGTTTCAATCAGCCCCAGCATTTT
14 hyperexpanded . TRBJ1-5 TRBV28 CASTQGGSNQPQHF TGTGCCAGCACACAAGGGGGGAGCAATCAGCCCCAGCATTTT
17 medium-sized . TRBJ2-3 TRBV5-5 CASSLEFVGHHTDTQYF TGTGCCAGCAGCTTGGAGTTCGTCGGACACCACACAGATACGCAGTATTTT
13 large . TRBJ1-1 TRBV9 CASTSLGRTEAFF TGTGCCAGCACCAGTCTAGGGAGGACTGAAGCTTTCTTT
12 few . TRBJ1-1 TRBV12-3/TRBV12-4 CASSLGLTEAFF TGTGCCAGCAGTTTGGGACTCACTGAAGCTTTCTTT
14 medium-sized . TRBJ2-4 TRBV19 CASSTGQNAIIQYF TGTGCCAGTAGTACCGGACAGAACGCCATCATTCAGTACTTC
16 large . TRBJ2-3 TRBV20-1 CSAREARGAPTDTQYF TGCAGTGCCCGGGAAGCGAGGGGCGCCCCCACAGATACGCAGTATTTT
15 medium-sized . TRBJ2-3 TRBV5-1 CASRSGRISTDTQYF TGCGCCAGCAGGTCGGGGAGAATTAGCACAGATACGCAGTATTTT
14 many TRBD1 TRBJ1-1 TRBV5-1 CASSLYRGGTEAFF TGCGCCAGCAGCTTGTACAGGGGAGGCACTGAAGCTTTCTTT
14 medium-sized . TRBJ2-1 TRBV5-4 CASSLGTGDTEQFF TGTGCCAGCAGCTTGGGGACGGGGGACACTGAGCAGTTCTTC
21 . TRBD2 TRBJ2-2 TRBV20-1 CSARVPVRSGGSWTNTGELFF TGCAGTGCTAGAGTTCCCGTTCGATCGGGGGGGAGCTGGACGAACACCGGGGAGCTGTTTTTT
16 medium-sized . TRBJ1-5 TRBV28 CASSPHVGGQDQPQHF TGTGCCAGCAGTCCTCACGTCGGGGGGCAGGATCAGCCCCAGCATTTT
13 large . TRBJ2-4 TRBV12-3/TRBV12-4 CASSLSEGNIQYF TGTGCCAGCAGCCTAAGCGAGGGAAACATTCAGTACTTC
18 medium-sized . TRBJ1-2 TRBV12-3/TRBV12-4 CASSFGRGLGWSVYGYTF TGTGCCAGCAGTTTTGGCCGGGGTCTTGGGTGGTCTGTGTATGGCTACACCTTC